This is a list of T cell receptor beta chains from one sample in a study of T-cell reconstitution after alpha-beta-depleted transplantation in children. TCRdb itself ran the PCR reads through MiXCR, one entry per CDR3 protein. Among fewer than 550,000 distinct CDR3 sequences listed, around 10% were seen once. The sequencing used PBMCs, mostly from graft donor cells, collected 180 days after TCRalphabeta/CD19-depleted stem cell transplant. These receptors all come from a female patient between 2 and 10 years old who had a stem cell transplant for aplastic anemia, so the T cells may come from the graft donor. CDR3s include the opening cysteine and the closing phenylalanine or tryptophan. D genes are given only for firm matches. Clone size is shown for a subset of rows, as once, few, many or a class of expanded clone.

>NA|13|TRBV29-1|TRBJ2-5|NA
CSVGGPNGETQYF
TGCAGCGTTGGTGGGCCGAACGGGGAGACCCAGTACTTC
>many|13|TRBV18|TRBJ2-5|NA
CASSSGLQETQYF
TGTGCCAGCTCAAGCGGACTCCAAGAGACCCAGTACTTC
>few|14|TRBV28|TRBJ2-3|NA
CASSLYSRPDTQYF
TGTGCCAGCAGTTTATATTCCCGACCAGATACGCAGTATTTT
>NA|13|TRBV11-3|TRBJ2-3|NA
CASSLDHMDTQYF
TGTGCCAGCAGCTTAGATCATATGGATACGCAGTATTTT
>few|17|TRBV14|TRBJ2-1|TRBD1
CASSQLPRTGKRSEQFF
TGTGCCAGCAGCCAACTACCCAGGACAGGGAAGCGGAGTGAGCAGTTCTTC
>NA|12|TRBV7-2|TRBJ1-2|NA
CASSLMRDGYTF
TGTGCCAGCAGCTTAATGCGGGATGGCTACACCTTC
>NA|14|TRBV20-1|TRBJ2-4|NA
CSARVPGLHDIQYF
TGCAGTGCTAGAGTCCCGGGACTGCACGACATTCAGTACTTC
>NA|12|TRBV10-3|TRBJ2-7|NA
CAINGGLDEQYF
TGTGCCATCAATGGGGGGCTGGACGAGCAGTACTTC
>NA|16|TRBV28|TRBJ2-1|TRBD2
CASSFPAGGFSNEQFF
TGTGCCAGCAGTTTCCCAGCGGGAGGCTTTTCCAATGAGCAGTTCTTC
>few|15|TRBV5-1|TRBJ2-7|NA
CASSLFPGLPYEQYF
TGCGCCAGCAGCTTGTTCCCTGGCTTACCCTACGAGCAGTACTTC
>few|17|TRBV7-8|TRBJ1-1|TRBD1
CASSPYRILQGGPEAFF
TGTGCCAGCAGCCCTTATAGAATTCTACAGGGGGGCCCTGAAGCTTTCTTT
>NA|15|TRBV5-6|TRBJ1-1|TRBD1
CASSWGQALNTEAFF
TGTGCCAGCAGCTGGGGACAGGCCCTGAACACTGAAGCTTTCTTT
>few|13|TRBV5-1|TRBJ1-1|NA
CVYPEPINTEAFF
TGCGTTTATCCCGAGCCGATAAACACTGAAGCTTTCTTT
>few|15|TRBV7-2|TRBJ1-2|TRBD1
CASSYRTGGLYGYTF
TGTGCCAGCAGCTACCGGACAGGGGGCCTTTATGGCTACACCTTC
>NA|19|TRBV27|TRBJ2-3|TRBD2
CASSFFGRFSGRFTDTQYF
TGTGCCAGCAGTTTTTTTGGTCGGTTTAGCGGGAGGTTCACAGATACGCAGTATTTT
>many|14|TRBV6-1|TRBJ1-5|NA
CASSPQVGGQPQHF
TGTGCCAGCAGTCCGCAGGTGGGCGGTCAGCCCCAGCATTTT
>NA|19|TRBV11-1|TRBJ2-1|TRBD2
CASSLRDRMLASGDNEQFF
TGTGCCAGCAGCTTAAGGGACAGAATGTTGGCTAGCGGGGACAATGAGCAGTTCTTC
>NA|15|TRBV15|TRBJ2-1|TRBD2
CATRAGLAGENEQFF
TGTGCCACACGCGCGGGACTAGCGGGAGAGAATGAGCAGTTCTTC
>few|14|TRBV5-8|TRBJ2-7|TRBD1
CASSPGTGVDEQYF
TGTGCCAGCAGCCCCGGGACAGGGGTCGACGAGCAGTACTTC
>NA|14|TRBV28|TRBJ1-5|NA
CASSKGGSNQPQHF
TGTGCCAGCAGTAAAGGGGGTAGCAATCAGCCCCAGCATTTT
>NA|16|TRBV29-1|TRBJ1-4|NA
CSVRRGSSALNEKLFF
TGCAGCGTCCGTCGGGGCAGCTCCGCGCTTAATGAAAAACTGTTTTTT
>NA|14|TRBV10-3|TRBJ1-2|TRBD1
CAINGDSLNYGYTF
TGTGCCATCAATGGGGACAGCCTTAACTATGGCTACACCTTC
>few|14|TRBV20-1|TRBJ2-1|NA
CSADQAHSYNEQFF
TGCAGTGCGGATCAAGCACACTCCTACAATGAGCAGTTCTTC
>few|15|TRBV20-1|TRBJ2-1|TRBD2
CSATTTSGGYNEQFF
TGCAGTGCCACCACTACTAGCGGAGGCTACAATGAGCAGTTCTTC
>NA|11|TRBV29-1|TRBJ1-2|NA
CSARINYGYTF
TGCAGCGCTCGGATCAACTATGGCTACACCTTC
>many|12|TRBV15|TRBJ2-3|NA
CATGDFTDTQYF
TGTGCCACGGGAGATTTCACAGATACGCAGTATTTT
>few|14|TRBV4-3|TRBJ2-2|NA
CASSQVRGRGELFF
TGCGCCAGCAGCCAAGTCCGAGGGCGCGGGGAGCTGTTTTTT
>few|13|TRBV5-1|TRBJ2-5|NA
CASSGGPEETQYF
TGCGCCAGCAGCGGGGGCCCCGAGGAGACCCAGTACTTC
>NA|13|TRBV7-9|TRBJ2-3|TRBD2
CASRLAGSDTQYF
TGTGCCAGCCGACTAGCGGGATCAGATACGCAGTATTTT
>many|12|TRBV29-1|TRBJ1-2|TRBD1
CSVGWDSYGYTF
TGCAGCGTTGGGTGGGACAGCTATGGCTACACCTTC
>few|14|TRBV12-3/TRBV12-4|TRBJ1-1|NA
CASSLRVKNTEAFF
TGTGCCAGCAGTTTAAGGGTGAAGAACACTGAAGCTTTCTTT
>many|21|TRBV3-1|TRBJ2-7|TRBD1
CASSPDGHFFVSTGDSYEQYF
TGTGCCAGCAGCCCCGACGGACACTTCTTCGTTTCGACAGGGGACTCCTACGAGCAGTACTTC
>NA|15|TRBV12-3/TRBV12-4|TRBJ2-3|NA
CASRLNREGTDTQYF
TGTGCCAGCAGGTTAAACAGGGAGGGCACAGATACGCAGTATTTT
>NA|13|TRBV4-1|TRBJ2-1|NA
CASSQDPPDRQFF
TGCGCCAGCAGCCAAGATCCACCGGACCGGCAGTTCTTC
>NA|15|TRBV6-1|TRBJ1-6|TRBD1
CASSRDRGNNSPLHF
TGTGCCAGCAGCAGAGACAGGGGGAATAATTCACCCCTCCACTTT
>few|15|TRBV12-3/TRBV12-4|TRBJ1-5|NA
CASSRTPSANQPQHF
TGTGCCAGCAGTCGGACGCCCTCGGCGAATCAGCCCCAGCATTTT
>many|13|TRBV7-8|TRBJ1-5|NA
CASSLDRNQPQHF
TGTGCCAGCAGCTTAGACAGGAATCAGCCCCAGCATTTT
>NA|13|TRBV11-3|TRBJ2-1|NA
CASSFTDPHEQFF
TGTGCCAGCAGTTTCACGGACCCCCATGAGCAGTTCTTC
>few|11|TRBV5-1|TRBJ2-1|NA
CASRGSNEQFF
TGCGCCAGCAGAGGCAGCAATGAGCAGTTCTTC
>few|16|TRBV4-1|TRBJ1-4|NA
CASSQSSVATNEKLFF
TGCGCCAGCAGCCAAAGCTCGGTCGCAACTAATGAAAAACTGTTTTTT
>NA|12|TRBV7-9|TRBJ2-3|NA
CASRLRPDTQYF
TGTGCCAGCAGACTGCGCCCCGATACGCAGTATTTT
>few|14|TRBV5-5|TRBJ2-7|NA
CASSLSGAAYEQYF
TGTGCCAGCAGCTTGTCGGGGGCGGCCTACGAGCAGTACTTC
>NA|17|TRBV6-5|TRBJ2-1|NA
CASSYPGGGNSYNEQFF
TGTGCCAGCAGTTACCCGGGTGGCGGGAACTCCTACAATGAGCAGTTCTTC
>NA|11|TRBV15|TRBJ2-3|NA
CASRETDTQYF
TGTGCCTCTAGGGAGACAGATACGCAGTATTTT
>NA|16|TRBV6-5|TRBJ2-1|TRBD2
CASSYGGLAVYNEQFF
TGTGCCAGCAGTTACGGGGGACTAGCGGTCTACAATGAGCAGTTCTTC
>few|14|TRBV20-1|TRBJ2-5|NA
CSASGVPHQETQYF
TGCAGTGCTAGCGGTGTTCCTCACCAAGAGACCCAGTACTTC
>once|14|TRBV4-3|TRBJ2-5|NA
CASSQDWGQETQYF
TGCGCCAGCAGCCAAGATTGGGGCCAAGAGACCCAGTACTTC
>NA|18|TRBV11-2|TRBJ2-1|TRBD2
CASSLGPGLAGGYNEQFF
TGTGCCAGCAGCTTAGGTCCGGGACTAGCGGGAGGGTACAATGAGCAGTTCTTC
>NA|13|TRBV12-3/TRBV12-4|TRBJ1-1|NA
CASSPRANTEAFF
TGTGCCAGCAGCCCCCGGGCAAACACTGAAGCTTTCTTT
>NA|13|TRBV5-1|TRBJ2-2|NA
CASSFWGIGELFF
TGCGCCAGCAGCTTCTGGGGGATCGGGGAGCTGTTTTTT
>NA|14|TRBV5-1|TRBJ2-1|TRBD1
CASSLRDRRNEQFF
TGCGCCAGCAGCCTCCGGGACAGGAGGAATGAGCAGTTCTTC
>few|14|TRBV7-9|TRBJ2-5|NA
CASSSPPDLETQYF
TGTGCCAGCAGCTCCCCCCCGGATTTAGAGACCCAGTACTTC
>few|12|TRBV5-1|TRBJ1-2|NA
CASSWGREGYTF
TGCGCCAGCAGCTGGGGGCGAGAGGGCTACACCTTC
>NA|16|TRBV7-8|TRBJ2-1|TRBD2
CASSLWKTSGGGEQFF
TGTGCCAGCAGCTTATGGAAAACTAGCGGGGGGGGTGAGCAGTTCTTC
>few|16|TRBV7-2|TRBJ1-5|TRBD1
CASSLWTGGGGQPQHF
TGTGCCAGCAGCTTATGGACAGGAGGAGGTGGTCAGCCCCAGCATTTT